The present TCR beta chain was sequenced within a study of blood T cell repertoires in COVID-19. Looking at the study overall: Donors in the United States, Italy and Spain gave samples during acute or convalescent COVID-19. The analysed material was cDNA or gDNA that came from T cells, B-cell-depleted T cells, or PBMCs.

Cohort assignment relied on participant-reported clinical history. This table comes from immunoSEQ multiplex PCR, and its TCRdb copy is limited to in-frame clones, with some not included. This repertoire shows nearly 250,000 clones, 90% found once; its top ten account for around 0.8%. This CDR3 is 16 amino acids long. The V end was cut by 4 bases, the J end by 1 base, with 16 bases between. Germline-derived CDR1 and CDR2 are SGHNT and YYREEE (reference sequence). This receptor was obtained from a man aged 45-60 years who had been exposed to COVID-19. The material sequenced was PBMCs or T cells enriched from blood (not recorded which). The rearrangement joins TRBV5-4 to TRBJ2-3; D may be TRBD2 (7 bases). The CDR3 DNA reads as TGTGCCAGCAGCCCGGGGGGCGGGCACGGCACAGATACGCAGTATTTT. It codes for CASSPGGGHGTDTQYF.